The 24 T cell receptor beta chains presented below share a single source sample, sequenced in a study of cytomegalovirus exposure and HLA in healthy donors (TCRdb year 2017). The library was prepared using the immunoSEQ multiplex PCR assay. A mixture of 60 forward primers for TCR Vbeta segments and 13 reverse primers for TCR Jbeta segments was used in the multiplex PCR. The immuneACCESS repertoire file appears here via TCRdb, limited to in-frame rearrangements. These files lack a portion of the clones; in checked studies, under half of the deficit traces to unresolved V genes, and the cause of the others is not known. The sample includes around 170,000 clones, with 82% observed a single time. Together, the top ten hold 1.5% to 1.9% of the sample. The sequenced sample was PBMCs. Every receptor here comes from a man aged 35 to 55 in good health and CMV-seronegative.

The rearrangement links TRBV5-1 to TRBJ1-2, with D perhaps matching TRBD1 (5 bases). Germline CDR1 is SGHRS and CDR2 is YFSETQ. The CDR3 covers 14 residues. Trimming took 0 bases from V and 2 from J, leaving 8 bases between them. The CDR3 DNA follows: TGCGCCAGCAGCTTGGACCCAGGGAACTATGGCTACACCTTC. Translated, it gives CASSLDPGNYGYTF. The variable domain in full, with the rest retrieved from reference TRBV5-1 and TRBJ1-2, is KAGVTQTPRYLIKTRGQQVTLSCSPISGHRSVSWYQQTPGQGLQFLFEYFSETQRNKGNFPGRFSGRQFSNSRSEMNVSTLELGDSALYLCASSLDPGNYGYTFGSGTRLTVV.

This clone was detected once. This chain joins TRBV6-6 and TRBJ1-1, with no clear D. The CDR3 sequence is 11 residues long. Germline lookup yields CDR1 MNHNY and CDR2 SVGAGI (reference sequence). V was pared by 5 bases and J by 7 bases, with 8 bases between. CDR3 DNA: TGTGCCAGCAGTCCTCGACTTGAAGCTTTCTTT. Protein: CASSPRLEAFF.

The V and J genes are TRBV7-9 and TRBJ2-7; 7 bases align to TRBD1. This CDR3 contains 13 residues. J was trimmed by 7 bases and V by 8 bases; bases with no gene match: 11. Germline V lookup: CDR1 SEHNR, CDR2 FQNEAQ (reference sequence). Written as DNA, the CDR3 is TGTGCCAGCTCCAGGACAGGCGATAAGGAGCAGTACTTC. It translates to CASSRTGDKEQYF. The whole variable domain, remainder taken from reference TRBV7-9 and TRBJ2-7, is DTGVSQNPRHKITKRGQNVTFRCDPISEHNRLYWYRQTLGQGPEFLTYFQNEAQLEKSRLLSDRFSAERPKGSFSTLEIQRTEQGDSAMYLCASSRTGDKEQYFGPGTRLTVT.

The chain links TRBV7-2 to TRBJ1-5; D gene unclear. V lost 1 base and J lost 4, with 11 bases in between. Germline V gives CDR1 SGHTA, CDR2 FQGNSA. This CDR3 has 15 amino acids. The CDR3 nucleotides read TGTGCCAGCAGCTTAGGACAAATCGATAATCAGCCCCAGCATTTT. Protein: CASSLGQIDNQPQHF.

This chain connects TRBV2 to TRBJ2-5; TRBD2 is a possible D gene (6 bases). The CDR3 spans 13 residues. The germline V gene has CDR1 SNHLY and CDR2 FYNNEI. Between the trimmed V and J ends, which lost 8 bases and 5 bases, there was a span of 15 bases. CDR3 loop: CASGFGRGETQYF. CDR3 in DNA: TGTGCCAGCGGGTTCGGCCGGGGGGAGACCCAGTACTTC.

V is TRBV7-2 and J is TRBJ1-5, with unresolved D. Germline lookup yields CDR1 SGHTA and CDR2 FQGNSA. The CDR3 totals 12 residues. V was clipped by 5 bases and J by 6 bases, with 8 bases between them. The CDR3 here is CASSPISQPQHF. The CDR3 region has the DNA TGTGCCAGCAGCCCGATTAGTCAGCCCCAGCATTTT.

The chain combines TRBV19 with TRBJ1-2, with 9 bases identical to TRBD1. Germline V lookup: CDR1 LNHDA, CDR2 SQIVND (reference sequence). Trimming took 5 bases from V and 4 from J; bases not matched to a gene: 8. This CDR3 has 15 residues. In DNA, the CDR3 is TGTGCCAGTAGTGCCCGGGACAGGGCCATCTATGGCTACACCTTC. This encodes CASSARDRAIYGYTF.

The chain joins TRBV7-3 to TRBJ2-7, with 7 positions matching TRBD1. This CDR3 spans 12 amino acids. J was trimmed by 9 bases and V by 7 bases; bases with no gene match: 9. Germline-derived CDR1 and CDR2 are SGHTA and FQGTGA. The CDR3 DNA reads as TGTGCCAGCACCAGACAGGGCGGACGGCAGTACTTC. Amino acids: CASTRQGGRQYF.

The CDR3 DNA sequence: TGCGCCAGCAGCCAAGAAAAAGAAAGGGGCTATGGCTACACCTTC. Translated: CASSQEKERGYGYTF. This chain connects TRBV4-3 to TRBJ1-2; TRBD1 is a possible D gene (5 bases). The CDR3 is made up of 15 amino acids. V was trimmed by 0 bases and J by 4 bases, leaving 12 bases between them. Germline V gene data show CDR1 as LGHNA and CDR2 as YSLEER.

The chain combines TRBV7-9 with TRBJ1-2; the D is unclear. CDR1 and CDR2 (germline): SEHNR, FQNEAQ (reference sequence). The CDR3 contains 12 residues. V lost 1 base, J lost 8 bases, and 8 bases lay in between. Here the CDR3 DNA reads TGTGCCAGCAGCTTAGAGGTACAGGGCTACACCTTC. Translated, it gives CASSLEVQGYTF.

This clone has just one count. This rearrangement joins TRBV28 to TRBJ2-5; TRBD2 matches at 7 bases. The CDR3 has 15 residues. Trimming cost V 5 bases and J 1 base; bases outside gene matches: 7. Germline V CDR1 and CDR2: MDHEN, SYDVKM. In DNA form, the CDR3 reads TGTGCCAGCAGTGCCCTGGCTAGCGGCCAAGAGACCCAGTACTTC. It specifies CASSALASGQETQYF.

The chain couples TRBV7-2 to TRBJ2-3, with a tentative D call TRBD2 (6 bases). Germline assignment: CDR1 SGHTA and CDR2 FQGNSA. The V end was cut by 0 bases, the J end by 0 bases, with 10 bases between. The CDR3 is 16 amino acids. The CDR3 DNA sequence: TGTGCCAGCAGCTTAGCGGCGGGGCTGAGCACAGATACGCAGTATTTT. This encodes CASSLAAGLSTDTQYF. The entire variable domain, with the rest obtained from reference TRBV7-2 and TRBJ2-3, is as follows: GAGVSQSPSNKVTEKGKDVELRCDPISGHTALYWYRQSLGQGLEFLIYFQGNSAPDKSGLPSDRFSAERTGGSVSTLTIQRTQQEDSAVYLCASSLAAGLSTDTQYFGPGTRLTVL.

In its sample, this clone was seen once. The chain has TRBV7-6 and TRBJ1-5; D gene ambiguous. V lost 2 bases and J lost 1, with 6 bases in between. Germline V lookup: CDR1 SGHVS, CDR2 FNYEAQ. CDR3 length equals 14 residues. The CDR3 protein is CASSLTGSNQPQHF. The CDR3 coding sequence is TGTGCCAGCAGCTTAACCGGGAGCAATCAGCCCCAGCATTTT.

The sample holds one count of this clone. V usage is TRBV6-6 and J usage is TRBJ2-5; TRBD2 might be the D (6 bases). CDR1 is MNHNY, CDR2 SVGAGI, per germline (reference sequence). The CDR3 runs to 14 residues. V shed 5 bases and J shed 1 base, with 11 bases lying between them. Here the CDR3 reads CASSLGLFQETQYF. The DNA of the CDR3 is TGTGCCAGCAGTCTGGGACTCTTCCAAGAGACCCAGTACTTC.

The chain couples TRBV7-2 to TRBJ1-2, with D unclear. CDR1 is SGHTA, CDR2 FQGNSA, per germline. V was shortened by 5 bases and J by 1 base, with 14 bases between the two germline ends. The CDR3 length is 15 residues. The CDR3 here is CASSPRGYNNYGYTF. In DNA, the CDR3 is TGTGCCAGCAGCCCCCGGGGTTACAATAACTATGGCTACACCTTC.

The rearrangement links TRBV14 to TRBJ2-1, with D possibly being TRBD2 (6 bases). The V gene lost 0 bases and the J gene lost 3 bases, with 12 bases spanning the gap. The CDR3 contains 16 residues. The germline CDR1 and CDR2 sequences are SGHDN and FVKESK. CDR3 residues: CASSQDRGTLYNEQFF. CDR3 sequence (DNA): TGTGCCAGCAGCCAAGATCGGGGGACTCTCTACAATGAGCAGTTCTTC.

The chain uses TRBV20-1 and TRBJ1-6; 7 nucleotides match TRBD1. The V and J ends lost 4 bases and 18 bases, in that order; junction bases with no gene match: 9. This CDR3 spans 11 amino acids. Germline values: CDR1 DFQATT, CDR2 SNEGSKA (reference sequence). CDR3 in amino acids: CSAKIQGPHHF. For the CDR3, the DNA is TGCAGTGCTAAAATACAGGGGCCGCACCACTTT.

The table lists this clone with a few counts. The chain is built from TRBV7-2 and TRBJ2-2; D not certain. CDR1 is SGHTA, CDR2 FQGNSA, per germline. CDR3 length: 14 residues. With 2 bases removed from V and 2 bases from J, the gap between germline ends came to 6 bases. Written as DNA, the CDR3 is TGTGCCAGCAGCTTAATCAGAAACACCGGGGAGCTGTTTTTT. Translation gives CASSLIRNTGELFF.

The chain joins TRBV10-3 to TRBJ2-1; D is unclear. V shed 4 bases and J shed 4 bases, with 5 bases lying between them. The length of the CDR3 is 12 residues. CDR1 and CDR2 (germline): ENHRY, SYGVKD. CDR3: CAISGGYNEQFF. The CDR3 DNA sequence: TGTGCCATCAGTGGCGGTTACAATGAGCAGTTCTTC.

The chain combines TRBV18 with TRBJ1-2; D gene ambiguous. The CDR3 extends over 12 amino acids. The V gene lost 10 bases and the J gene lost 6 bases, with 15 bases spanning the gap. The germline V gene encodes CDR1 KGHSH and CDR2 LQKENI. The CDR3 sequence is CATSEEGHGYTF. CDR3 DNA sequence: TGTGCCACCTCCGAAGAGGGCCATGGCTACACCTTC. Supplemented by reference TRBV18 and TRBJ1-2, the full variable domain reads NAGVMQNPRHLVRRRGQEARLRCSPMKGHSHVYWYRQLPEEGLKFMVYLQKENIIDESGMPKERFSAEFPKEGPSILRIQQVVRGDSAAYFCATSEEGHGYTFGSGTRLTVV.

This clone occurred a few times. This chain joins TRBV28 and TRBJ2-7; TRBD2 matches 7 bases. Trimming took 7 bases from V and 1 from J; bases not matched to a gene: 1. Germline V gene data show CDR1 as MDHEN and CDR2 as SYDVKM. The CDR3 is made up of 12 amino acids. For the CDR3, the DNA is TGTGCCAGCATGGGGGGGTCCTACGAGCAGTACTTC. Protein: CASMGGSYEQYF.

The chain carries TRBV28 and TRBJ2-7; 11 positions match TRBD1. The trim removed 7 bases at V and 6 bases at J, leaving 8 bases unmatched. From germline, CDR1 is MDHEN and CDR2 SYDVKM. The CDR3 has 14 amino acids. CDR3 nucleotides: TGTGCCAGCACCACGGGGGACAGGGGGGGCGAGCAGTACTTC. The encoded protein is CASTTGDRGGEQYF.

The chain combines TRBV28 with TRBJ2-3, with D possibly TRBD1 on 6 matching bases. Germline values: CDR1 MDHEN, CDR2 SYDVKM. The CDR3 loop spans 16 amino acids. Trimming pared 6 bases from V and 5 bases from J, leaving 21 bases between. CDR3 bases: TGTGCCAGCAGCCAACCCCGAGGACAGACCCAAGATACGCAGTATTTT. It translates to CASSQPRGQTQDTQYF.

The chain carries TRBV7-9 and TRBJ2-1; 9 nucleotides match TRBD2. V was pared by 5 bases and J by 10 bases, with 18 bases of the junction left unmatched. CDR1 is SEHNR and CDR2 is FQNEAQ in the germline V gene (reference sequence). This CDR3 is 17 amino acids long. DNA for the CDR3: TGTGCCAGCAGCCTTCTCATAGGTGGCGGGGGGGCAAGGGAGCAGTTCTTC. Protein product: CASSLLIGGGGAREQFF.